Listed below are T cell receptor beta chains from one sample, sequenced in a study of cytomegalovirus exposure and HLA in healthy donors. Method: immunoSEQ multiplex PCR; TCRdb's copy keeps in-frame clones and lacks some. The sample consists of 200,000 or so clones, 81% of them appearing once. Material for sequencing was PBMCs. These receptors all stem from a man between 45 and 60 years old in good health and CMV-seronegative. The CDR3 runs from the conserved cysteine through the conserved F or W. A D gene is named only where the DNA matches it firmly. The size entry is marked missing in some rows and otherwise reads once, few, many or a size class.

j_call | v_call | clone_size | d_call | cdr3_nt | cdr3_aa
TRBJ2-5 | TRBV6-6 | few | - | TGTGCCAGCAGTTACTCGAAGGGGGAGACCCAGTACTTC | CASSYSKGETQYF
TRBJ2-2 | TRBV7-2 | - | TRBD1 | TGTGCCAGCAGCACCCAGGGGGCCGTTTCCGGGGAGCTGTTTTTT | CASSTQGAVSGELFF
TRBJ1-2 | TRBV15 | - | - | TGTGCCACCAGCCCCCTGGTAGGGGTTTATGGCTACACCTTC | CATSPLVGVYGYTF
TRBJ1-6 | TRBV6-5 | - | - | TGTGCCAGCAGTTACTCAGGGGCGGATTCACCCCTCCACTTT | CASSYSGADSPLHF
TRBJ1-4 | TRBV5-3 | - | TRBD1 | TGTGCCAGAAGCTTGGGGGGGACAGGGTCTGAAAAACTGTTTTTT | CARSLGGTGSEKLFF
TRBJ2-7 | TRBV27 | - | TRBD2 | TGTGCCAGCAGTCTCGGGGGGAGCTACGAGCAGTACTTC | CASSLGGSYEQYF
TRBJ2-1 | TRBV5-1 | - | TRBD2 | TGCGCCAGCAGCCCGGAGGTGACTAGCGGGGGTCATGAGCAGTTCTTC | CASSPEVTSGGHEQFF
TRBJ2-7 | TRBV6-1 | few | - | TGTGCCACCGGACTTTCTACCTACGAGCAGTACTTC | CATGLSTYEQYF
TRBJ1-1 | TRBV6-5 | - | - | TGTGCCAGCAGTTTCACAGGGTCGAACACTGAAGCTTTCTTT | CASSFTGSNTEAFF
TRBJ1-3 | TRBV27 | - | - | TGTGCCAGCAGTTTAAGGGGCTCGGGTGGAAACACCATATATTTT | CASSLRGSGGNTIYF
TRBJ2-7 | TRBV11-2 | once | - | TGTGCCAGCAGCTTAGAGCAGGGAAGGGGCGAGCAGTACTTC | CASSLEQGRGEQYF
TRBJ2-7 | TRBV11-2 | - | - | TGTGCCAGCCAAGGGTGGGAGTCCTACGAGCAGTACTTC | CASQGWESYEQYF
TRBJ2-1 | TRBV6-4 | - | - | TGTGCCAGCAGCCCTCGAGGAGCTTCCTACAATGAGCAGTTCTTC | CASSPRGASYNEQFF
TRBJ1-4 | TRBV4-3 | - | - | TGCGCCAGCAGCCAAGCGGAATGGGGTCGAAGGACAGATAATGAAAAACTGTTTTTT | CASSQAEWGRRTDNEKLFF
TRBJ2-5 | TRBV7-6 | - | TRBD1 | TGTGCCAGCAGCTTAGTACAGGGGGTTTCGGGGACCCAGTACTTC | CASSLVQGVSGTQYF
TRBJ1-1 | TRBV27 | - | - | TGTGCCAGCAGTCCGGGAGTGAACACTGAAGCTTTCTTT | CASSPGVNTEAFF
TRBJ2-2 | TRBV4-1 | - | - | TGCGCCAGCAGCCAAGTAGGGAGGGGGAAAGACGGGGAGCTGTTTTTT | CASSQVGRGKDGELFF
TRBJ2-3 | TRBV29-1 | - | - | TGCAGCGTTGGTGGAGGAGACACAGATACGCAGTATTTT | CSVGGGDTDTQYF
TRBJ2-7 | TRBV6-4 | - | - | TGTGCCAGCAGTGATTCTGGGGCCGAGCAGTACTTC | CASSDSGAEQYF
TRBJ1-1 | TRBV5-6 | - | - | TGTGCCAGCAGGCGAGGGGGGGGTGAAGCTTTCTTT | CASRRGGGEAFF
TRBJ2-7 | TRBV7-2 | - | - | TGTGCCAGCAGCCGGGAGCAGAAATACGAGCAGTACTTC | CASSREQKYEQYF
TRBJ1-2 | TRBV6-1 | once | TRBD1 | TGTGCCAGCAGGACAGGGCCCTATGGCTACACCTTC | CASRTGPYGYTF
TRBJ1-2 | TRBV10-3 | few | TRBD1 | TGTGCCATCAGTGAGTCGAGGGGGCCGAGGGACAGCTTC | CAISESRGPRDSF
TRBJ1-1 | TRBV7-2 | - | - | TGTGCCAGCAGGGAGGGGAGTACTGAAGCTTTCTTT | CASREGSTEAFF
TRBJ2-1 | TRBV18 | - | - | TGTGCCAGCTCGGCCTCCGTTTACAATGAGCAGTTCTTC | CASSASVYNEQFF
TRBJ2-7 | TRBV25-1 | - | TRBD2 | TGTGCCAGCAGCGCGGGTAAAGGGGAGCGGGGGGGCTACGAGCAGTACTTC | CASSAGKGERGGYEQYF
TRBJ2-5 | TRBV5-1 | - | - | TGCGCCAGCAGCGACGGCACGGGACAGGGGACTAGCCAACCCCAAGAGACCCAGTACTTC | CASSDGTGQGTSQPQETQYF
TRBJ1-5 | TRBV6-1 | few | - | TGTGCCAGCAGTGAAAATTTGGGCGTTTATCAGCCCCAGCATTTT | CASSENLGVYQPQHF
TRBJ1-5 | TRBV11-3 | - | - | TGTGCCAGCAGCTTAGAGGCAGGTTGGTTGTTGAGCAATCAGCCCCAGCATTTT | CASSLEAGWLLSNQPQHF
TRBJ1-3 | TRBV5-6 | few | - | TGTGCCAGCAGCTTGAGGGGCCTCTCTGGAAACACCATATATTTT | CASSLRGLSGNTIYF
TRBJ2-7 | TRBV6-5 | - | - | TGTGCCAGCAGTCAGGGGCTCTCCGAGCAGTACTTC | CASSQGLSEQYF
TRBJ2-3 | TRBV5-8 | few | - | TGTGCCAGCACCTTGCTTGGAGGGCGGCTCACAGATACGCAGTATTTT | CASTLLGGRLTDTQYF
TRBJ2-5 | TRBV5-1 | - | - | TGCGCCAGCAGCTTGGGAAAGGGGTCAGGTGAGACCCAGTACTTC | CASSLGKGSGETQYF
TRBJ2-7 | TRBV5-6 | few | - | TGTGCCAGCAGCCAGGGGTTTTTAAGCTCCTACGAGCAGTACTTC | CASSQGFLSSYEQYF
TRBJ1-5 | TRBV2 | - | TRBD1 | TGTGCCAGCAGGGGACAGGTTCAACTGTTTCAGCCCCAGCATTTT | CASRGQVQLFQPQHF
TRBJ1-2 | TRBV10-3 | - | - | TGTGCCATCAGACTTTCAGGGACCGGCAGCGGGGGCTACACCTTC | CAIRLSGTGSGGYTF
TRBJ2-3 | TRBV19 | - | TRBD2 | TGTGCCAGTAGCCCACTAGCGGGACCTTGCGATACGCAGTATTTT | CASSPLAGPCDTQYF
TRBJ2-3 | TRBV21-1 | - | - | TGTGCCAGCAGCACTGATGCGGCGGGGGGGTTCACAGATACGCAGTATTTT | CASSTDAAGGFTDTQYF
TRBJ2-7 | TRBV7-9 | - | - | TGTTCCAGCAGCCACTCCCTCGAGCAGTACTTC | CSSSHSLEQYF